Below are 28 T cell receptor beta chains sequenced from a single sample in a study of T-cell memory formation after mild COVID-19. Each CDR3 protein gets one entry after TCRdb re-called the 5' RACE reads with MiXCR. The sample lists 280,000 or so distinct CDR3 sequences; less than 9.5% were seen once. The sample comprised PBMCs or a T cell subset sorted from them (not recorded which). These receptors came from a man between 18 and 35 years old who had mild COVID-19 (a few samples of this study predate the infection). Cell type and time point are not known.

The table lists this clonotype with many counts. The V and J genes are TRBV6-2 or TRBV6-3 and TRBJ2-7, with 7 bases matching TRBD1. The CDR3 is 13 residues long. The V segment lost 5 bases and the J segment 6 bases; nucleotides outside the gene matches: 7. The germline V gene encodes CDR1 MNHEY and CDR2 SVGEGT. The DNA of the CDR3 is TGTGCCAGCAGTGACCCCGACAGGGCCGAGCAGTACTTC. Encoded protein: CASSDPDRAEQYF.

V gene TRBV5-1 combines with J gene TRBJ2-5; D gene unclear. V gave up 3 bases and J gave up 5 bases, with 11 bases separating them. This CDR3 region has 13 residues. Germline V lookup: CDR1 SGHRS, CDR2 YFSETQ. In DNA, the CDR3 is TGCGCCAGCAGCTCGTCCCTTAGTGAGACCCAGTACTTC. Encoded protein: CASSSSLSETQYF.

This clonotype appeared a few times. V gene TRBV29-1 combines with J gene TRBJ1-1, with D possibly matching TRBD1 (5 bases). V dropped 7 bases and J dropped 0 bases, with 12 bases sitting between them. Germline values: CDR1 SQVTM, CDR2 ANQGSEA. The CDR3 spans 13 residues. The DNA for the CDR3 is TGCAGCGCTAGGGACGCCTTGAACACTGAAGCTTTCTTT. It yields the protein CSARDALNTEAFF.

This clonotype was counted at least ten times. The V call is TRBV6-1, the J call TRBJ2-7; TRBD1 matches 10 bases. Germline V gene lookup returns CDR1 MNHNS and CDR2 SASEGT. This CDR3 spans 15 amino acids. The junction had 10 bases not matched to a gene; V was cut back by 8 bases and J by 3 bases. CDR3 coding DNA: TGTGCCAGCTCCGAATGGGGACAGGGGATCTACGAGCAGTACGTC. Translated: CASSEWGQGIYEQYV.

This clonotype was recorded a few times. This chain links TRBV5-8 with TRBJ1-6; 7 bases match TRBD1. The germline gives CDR1 SGHTS, CDR2 YDEGEE. The CDR3 consists of 16 residues. V shed 4 bases, J shed 3 bases, and the junction held 7 bases outside the gene matches. The CDR3 coding sequence is TGTGCCAGCAGCCCAGAGGGACAGATCTATAATTCACCCCTCCACTTT. It is translated as CASSPEGQIYNSPLHF.

The chain employs TRBV27 and TRBJ1-4; tentatively, D is TRBD1 (5 bases). Germline V lookup: CDR1 MNHEY, CDR2 SMNVEV (reference sequence). With 2 bases removed from V and 3 bases from J, the gap between germline ends came to 7 bases. The CDR3 has 14 residues. CDR3 nucleotides: TGTGCCAGCAGTTTAATGGGGGCTAATGAAAAACTGTTTTTT. Its translation: CASSLMGANEKLFF.

This clonotype was picked up a small number of times. The rearrangement uses TRBV29-1 and TRBJ1-2, with TRBD1 matching 11 bases. Losses at the gene ends were 6 bases for V and 8 bases for J; bases not matched to a gene: 2. This CDR3 spans 11 amino acids. CDR1 and CDR2 (germline): SQVTM, ANQGSEA. The CDR3: CSVRTGGGYTF. The CDR3, as DNA: TGCAGCGTACGGACAGGGGGCGGCTACACCTTC.

In this sample, this clonotype turned up a few times. The chain combines TRBV12-3 or TRBV12-4 with TRBJ2-1; 7 bases match TRBD1. V dropped 2 bases and J dropped 7; count of bases not matched to a gene: 11. CDR3 length: 16 amino acids. CDR3 nucleotides: TGTGCCAGCAGTTTACAAGGGGGCAGGGTAGAAAATGAGCAGTTCTTC. It yields the protein CASSLQGGRVENEQFF.

The chain carries TRBV5-1 and TRBJ2-7, with D possibly TRBD2 on 5 matching bases. V lost 5 bases and J lost 6, with 18 bases in between. This CDR3 has 14 amino acids. Germline lookup yields CDR1 SGHRS and CDR2 YFSETQ. The CDR3 loop is CASRDSGFQGEQYV. The CDR3, as DNA: TGCGCCAGCAGGGATTCGGGGTTTCAAGGCGAGCAGTACGTC.

This clonotype appeared a few times. The chain couples TRBV5-1 to TRBJ1-1; D unresolved. The V gene's germline CDR1 is SGHRS and CDR2 YFSETQ. The CDR3 extends over 11 amino acids. V shed 0 bases and J shed 11 bases, with 8 bases lying between them. The CDR3 spells CASSLEGLAFF. As DNA, the CDR3 is TGCGCCAGCAGCTTGGAGGGCTTGGCTTTCTTT.

The V gene is TRBV28, the J gene TRBJ2-2; D gene unclear. The CDR3 is made up of 13 amino acids. V was shortened by 6 bases and J by 3 bases, with 8 bases between the two germline ends. Germline V gene data show CDR1 as MDHEN and CDR2 as SYDVKM. CDR3: CASRRSDTGELFF. The CDR3 nucleotides are TGTGCCAGCAGACGGAGTGACACCGGGGAGCTGTTTTTT.

The chain uses TRBV11-2 and TRBJ2-3, with D unresolved. The CDR3 extends over 15 amino acids. V lost 5 bases to trimming and J lost 1 base, with 13 bases between them. CDR1 and CDR2 (germline): SGHAT, FQNNGV. The CDR3 nucleotides read TGTGCCAGCAGCCCCCGGCCGGTTGGCACAGATACGCAGTATTTT. It encodes CASSPRPVGTDTQYF.

The chain joins TRBV5-6 to TRBJ2-2, with TRBD1 identical over 7 bases. There are 17 residues in the CDR3. From germline, CDR1 is SGHDT and CDR2 YYEEEE. J was trimmed by 0 bases and V by 4 bases; bases with no gene match: 9. The CDR3 DNA sequence: TGTGCCAGCAGCAGACGACAGGGACGACCGAACACCGGGGAGCTGTTTTTT. Amino acids: CASSRRQGRPNTGELFF.

There are a few counts of this clonotype. This rearrangement joins TRBV12-3 or TRBV12-4 to TRBJ1-3; perhaps TRBD1 as D (6 bases). Deletions cut 6 bases from V and 0 bases from J, with 12 bases between. There are 15 residues in the CDR3. DNA for the CDR3: TGTGCCAGCAGGGCACAGGGCCCCTCTGGAAACACCATATATTTT. This sequence encodes CASRAQGPSGNTIYF.

The chain has TRBV3-1 and TRBJ1-1, with D unclear. The length of the CDR3 is 13 residues. V lost 2 bases to trimming and J lost 4 bases, with 8 bases between them. Per germline, CDR1 LGHDT and CDR2 YNNKEL (reference sequence). CDR3 residues: CASSQRFSTEAFF. CDR3 coding DNA: TGTGCCAGCAGCCAAAGGTTTTCCACTGAAGCTTTCTTT.

This clonotype was detected only a few times. This chain joins TRBV11-2 and TRBJ2-3; the D is unclear. The CDR3 is made up of 12 amino acids. CDR1 and CDR2 from the germline V gene are SGHAT and FQNNGV. Between the trimmed V and J ends, which lost 5 bases and 2 bases, there was a span of 5 bases. CDR3 in amino acids: CASSLPTDTQYF. CDR3 coding DNA: TGTGCCAGCAGCCTCCCCACAGATACGCAGTATTTT. The variable domain in full, completed from reference TRBV11-2 and TRBJ2-3, reads EAGVAQSPRYKIIEKRQSVAFWCNPISGHATLYWYQQILGQGPKLLIQFQNNGVVDDSQLPKDRFSAERLKGVDSTLKIQPAKLEDSAVYLCASSLPTDTQYFGPGTRLTVL.

This clonotype turned up a few times. This chain joins TRBV7-9 and TRBJ1-2; D is uncertain. With 1 base removed from V and 11 bases from J, the gap between germline ends came to 11 bases. Germline CDR1 SEHNR, CDR2 FQNEAQ (reference sequence). The CDR3 sequence is 12 residues long. The CDR3 DNA reads as TGTGCCAGCAGCTTAGAGCACACAAGATACACCTTC. It encodes CASSLEHTRYTF.

This clonotype was recorded at least ten times. The V gene is TRBV10-3, the J gene TRBJ2-6; TRBD1 matches 7 bases. Trimming at V came to 7 bases and at J to 0 bases, leaving 9 bases not matched to a gene. The CDR3 extends over 17 amino acids. Germline V gene lookup returns CDR1 ENHRY and CDR2 SYGVKD. CDR3 bases: TGTGCCATCAAAGAAAGGACAGGAAACTCTGGGGCCAACGTCCTGACTTTC. Protein sequence: CAIKERTGNSGANVLTF.

In this sample, this clonotype turned up many times. The CDR3 DNA is TGTGCCAGCAGTTCCTCAAGGACAGGGCGAAACGAGCAGTACGTC. Its translation: CASSSSRTGRNEQYV. The chain carries TRBV12-3 or TRBV12-4 and TRBJ2-7, with 8 positions matching TRBD1. V shed 4 bases and J 5 bases; nucleotides not matched to a gene: 10. The CDR3 covers 15 residues.

This clonotype was seen more than once but under ten times. This chain connects TRBV3-1 to TRBJ2-7; 8 bases map to TRBD1. The CDR3 is made up of 21 amino acids. With 0 bases clipped from V and 6 bases from J, the junction kept 25 bases outside the gene matches. From germline, CDR1 is LGHDT and CDR2 YNNKEL (reference sequence). The CDR3 loop is CASSQEGMGQGAGNRLLEQYF. CDR3 in DNA: TGTGCCAGCAGCCAAGAGGGGATGGGCCAGGGGGCCGGCAACCGCCTCCTCGAGCAGTACTTC.

This clonotype was recorded a few times. This chain joins TRBV4-2 and TRBJ1-1; D is uncertain. The V and J ends lost 2 bases and 1 base respectively, with 8 bases between them. The length of the CDR3 is 14 residues. Germline V CDR1 and CDR2: LGHNA, YNFKEQ. The CDR3 DNA sequence: TGTGCCAGCAGCCAACGGACTGCGAACACTGAAGCTTTCTTT. The encoded protein is CASSQRTANTEAFF.

The V call is TRBV7-3, the J call TRBJ1-1, with D unclear. The CDR3 sequence is 13 residues long. Per germline, CDR1 SGHTA and CDR2 FQGTGA. V was clipped by 5 bases and J by 0 bases, with 7 bases between them. The CDR3: CASSASMNTEAFF. The CDR3 nucleotides read TGTGCCAGCAGCGCTTCAATGAACACTGAAGCTTTCTTT.

This clonotype has a single count. This chain connects TRBV6-1 to TRBJ2-7; 8 bases agree with TRBD1. After removal of 7 bases from V and 5 bases from J, the junction contained 1 base not matched to a gene. The CDR3 length is 11 residues. In germline, CDR1 is MNHNS, CDR2 SASEGT. The CDR3 loop reads CASNRGNEQYV. The CDR3, as DNA: TGTGCCAGCAACAGGGGGAACGAGCAGTACGTC.

The chain couples TRBV4-3 to TRBJ2-3; D is possibly TRBD1 (5 bases). Germline lookup yields CDR1 LGHNA and CDR2 YSLEER. The V and J ends lost 1 base and 0 bases respectively, with 14 bases between them. This CDR3 comprises 17 residues. Here the CDR3 reads CASSQATTASSTDTQYF. CDR3 sequence (DNA): TGCGCCAGCAGCCAAGCAACGACAGCTTCTAGCACAGATACGCAGTATTTT.

This clonotype was picked up a small number of times. The chain has TRBV24-1 and TRBJ1-1, with a weak D call TRBD1 (5 bases). Germline CDR1 and CDR2: KGHDR and SFDVKD. Trimming took off 2 bases at V and 2 bases at J, with 11 bases between the two ends. This CDR3 comprises 15 residues. The CDR3 DNA reads as TGTGCCACCAGTGATTCCAGGGTGGGAAACACTGAAGCTTTCTTT. Its translation: CATSDSRVGNTEAFF.

V and J are TRBV14 and TRBJ2-3; the match to TRBD2 covers 12 bases. V gave up 4 bases and J gave up 6 bases; unmatched junction bases: 5. The CDR3 covers 15 residues. Germline-derived CDR1 and CDR2 are SGHDN and FVKESK. The CDR3 sequence is CASSPGTSGWDTQYF. CDR3 DNA sequence: TGTGCCAGCAGCCCCGGGACTAGCGGGTGGGATACGCAGTATTTT.

For the CDR3, the DNA is TGCGCCAGCAGCTTGGACCCCAAAAACATTCAGTACTTC. The encoded protein is CASSLDPKNIQYF. The chain combines TRBV5-1 with TRBJ2-4; D remains unclear. Germline assignment: CDR1 SGHRS and CDR2 YFSETQ. The V end lost 0 bases, the J end lost 2 bases, and 3 bases lay between the germline ends. The CDR3 length is 13 residues.

CDR3 protein: CASSDPYSSYNSPLHF. As DNA, the CDR3 is TGTGCCAGCAGCGATCCCTATAGCTCCTATAATTCACCCCTCCACTTT. V usage is TRBV7-9 and J usage is TRBJ1-6; D gene ambiguous. The CDR3 extends over 16 amino acids. Germline-derived CDR1 and CDR2 are SEHNR and FQNEAQ (reference sequence). V was shortened by 5 bases and J by 0 bases, with 11 bases between the two germline ends.